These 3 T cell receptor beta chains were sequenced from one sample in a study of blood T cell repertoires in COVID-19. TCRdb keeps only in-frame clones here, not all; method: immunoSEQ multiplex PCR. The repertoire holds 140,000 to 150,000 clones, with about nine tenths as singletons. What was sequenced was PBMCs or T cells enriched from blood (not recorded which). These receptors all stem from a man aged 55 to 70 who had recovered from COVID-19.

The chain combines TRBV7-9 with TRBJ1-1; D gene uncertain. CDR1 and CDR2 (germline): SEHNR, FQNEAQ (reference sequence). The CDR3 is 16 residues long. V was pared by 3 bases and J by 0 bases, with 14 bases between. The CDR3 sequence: CASSFMTGAMNTEAFF. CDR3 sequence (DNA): TGTGCCAGCAGCTTCATGACGGGAGCTATGAACACTGAAGCTTTCTTT.

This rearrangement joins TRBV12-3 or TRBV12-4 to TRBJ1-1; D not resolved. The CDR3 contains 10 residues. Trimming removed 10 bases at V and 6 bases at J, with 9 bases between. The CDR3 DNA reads TGTGCCACCTATCTATCTGAAGCTTTCTTT. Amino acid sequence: CATYLSEAFF.

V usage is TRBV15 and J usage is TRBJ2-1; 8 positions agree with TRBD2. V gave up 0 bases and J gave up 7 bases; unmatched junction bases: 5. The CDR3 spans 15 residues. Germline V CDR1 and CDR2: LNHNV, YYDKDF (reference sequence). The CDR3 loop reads CATSRDVSGVNEQFF. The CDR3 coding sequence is TGTGCCACCAGCAGAGATGTTAGCGGGGTGAATGAGCAGTTCTTC.